These 5 T cell receptor beta chains share one sample of origin, sequenced in a study of cytomegalovirus exposure and HLA in healthy donors. The repertoire was sequenced with immunoSEQ multiplex PCR; TCRdb's copy has only in-frame clones and lacks some. The repertoire holds 100,000 to 150,000 clones, with roughly 93% as singletons. Sequencing was performed on PBMCs. All receptors come from a woman aged 18-30 years in good health and CMV-seronegative.

This clone was seen once. The V call is TRBV2, the J call TRBJ2-1; 12 positions agree with TRBD2. This CDR3 comprises 17 residues. The germline V gene has CDR1 SNHLY and CDR2 FYNNEI. The V segment lost 7 bases and the J segment 7 bases; nucleotides outside the gene matches: 14. CDR3 loop: CASTIEASGRVENEQFF. DNA for the CDR3: TGTGCCAGCACTATTGAGGCTAGCGGGAGGGTGGAGAATGAGCAGTTCTTC.

This chain joins TRBV19 and TRBJ2-1; D remains ambiguous. The CDR3 loop spans 14 amino acids. Germline V gene data show CDR1 as LNHDA and CDR2 as SQIVND (reference sequence). Trimming cost V 2 bases and J 7 bases, with 12 bases left between them. CDR3 loop: CASSISGPWNEQFF. The CDR3 DNA follows: TGTGCCAGTAGTATATCGGGTCCATGGAATGAGCAGTTCTTC.

The chain couples TRBV9 to TRBJ1-3; no clear D gene. Germline assignment: CDR1 SGDLS and CDR2 YYNGEE. Trimming cost V 0 bases and J 0 bases, with 7 bases left between them. The CDR3 has 15 amino acids. CDR3 protein: CASSVAPDSGNTIYF. CDR3 bases: TGTGCCAGCAGCGTAGCGCCAGACTCTGGAAACACCATATATTTT.

This rearrangement joins TRBV12-5 to TRBJ2-2; unclear D gene. CDR3 length: 14 amino acids. The germline V gene has CDR1 LGHNT and CDR2 FRNRAP. Trimming stripped 0 bases from V and 7 bases from J, with 9 bases between. The CDR3 DNA reads as TGTGCTAGTGGTTTGGTATCTAACCTCGGGGAGCTGTTTTTT. It is translated as CASGLVSNLGELFF.

The chain uses TRBV7-6 and TRBJ2-1; the D is unclear. The CDR3 is 11 residues long. The germline CDR1 and CDR2 sequences are SGHVS and FNYEAQ. The V gene lost 3 bases and the J gene lost 9 bases, with 6 bases spanning the gap. The DNA of the CDR3 is TGTGCCAGCAGCTTGTCGGGTGAGCAGTTCTTC. As protein: CASSLSGEQFF.